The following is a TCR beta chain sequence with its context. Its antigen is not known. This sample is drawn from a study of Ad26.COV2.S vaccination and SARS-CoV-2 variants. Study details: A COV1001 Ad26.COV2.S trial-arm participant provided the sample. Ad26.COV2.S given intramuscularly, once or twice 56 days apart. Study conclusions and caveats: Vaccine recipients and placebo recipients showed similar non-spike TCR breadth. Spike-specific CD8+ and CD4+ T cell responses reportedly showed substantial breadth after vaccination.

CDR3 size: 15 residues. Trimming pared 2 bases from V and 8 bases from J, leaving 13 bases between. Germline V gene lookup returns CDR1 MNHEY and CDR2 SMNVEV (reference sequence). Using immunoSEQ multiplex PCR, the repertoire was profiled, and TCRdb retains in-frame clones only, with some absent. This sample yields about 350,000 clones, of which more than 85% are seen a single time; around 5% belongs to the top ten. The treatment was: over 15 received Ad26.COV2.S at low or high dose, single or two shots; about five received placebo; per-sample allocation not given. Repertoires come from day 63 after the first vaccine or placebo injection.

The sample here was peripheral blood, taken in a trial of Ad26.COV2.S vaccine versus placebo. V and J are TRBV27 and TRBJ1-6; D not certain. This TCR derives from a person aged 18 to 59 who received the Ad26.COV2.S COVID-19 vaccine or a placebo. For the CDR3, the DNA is TGTGCCAGCAGTTTAAATGAGGGTACTCATTCACCCCTCCACTTT. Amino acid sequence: CASSLNEGTHSPLHF.